These 8 T cell receptor beta chains were all obtained from the same sample, sequenced in a study of circulating and synovial CD4+ cells in juvenile arthritis (dated by TCRdb to the mid-2010s). The library was prepared using the immunoSEQ multiplex PCR assay. Drawn from immuneACCESS, this table holds only the in-frame rearrangements with V and J called that TCRdb kept. Clones are partly lost; checked studies trace under half to an unresolved V gene and leave the rest unexplained. The sample includes some 35,000 clones, with 95% to 96% observed a single time. The ten largest make up about 0.19% of the sample. The sequencing input was CD4+ T cells from blood. These receptors came from a human donor with juvenile idiopathic arthritis.

The V gene is TRBV2, the J gene TRBJ2-4, with 10 positions matching TRBD2. The CDR3 extends over 17 amino acids. The V segment lost 6 bases and the J segment 3 bases; nucleotides outside the gene matches: 11. CDR1 and CDR2 (germline): SNHLY, FYNNEI. CDR3 amino acids: CASSMRTSGMGKNIQYF. For the CDR3, the DNA is TGTGCCAGCAGCATGCGGACTAGCGGTATGGGCAAAAACATTCAGTACTTC.

The chain recombines TRBV5-1 with TRBJ2-3; 13 nucleotides match TRBD2. The V gene's germline CDR1 is SGHRS and CDR2 YFSETQ. The CDR3 covers 16 residues. J gave up 2 bases and V 4 bases, and 4 bases lay outside the gene matches. In DNA form, the CDR3 reads TGCGCCAGCAGCGGAGGACTAGCGGGGGCCACAGATACGCAGTATTTT. Translating it yields CASSGGLAGATDTQYF.

The chain has TRBV15 and TRBJ1-5; tentative D call: TRBD1 (5 bases). The germline V gene has CDR1 LNHNV and CDR2 YYDKDF (reference sequence). The CDR3 has 16 residues. The V and J ends lost 3 bases and 4 bases respectively, with 16 bases between them. Here the CDR3 reads CATSREYRDSNQPQHF. The CDR3 DNA is TGTGCCACCAGCAGGGAATACCGGGACTCAAATCAGCCCCAGCATTTT.

This chain uses TRBV6-6 with TRBJ2-7; 11 nucleotides line up with TRBD2. The J segment lost 5 bases and the V segment lost 6 bases, leaving 12 bases of the junction unmatched. The CDR3 runs to 16 residues. Per the germline V gene, CDR1 is MNHNY and CDR2 is SVGAGI (reference sequence). The CDR3 DNA is TGTGCCAGCAGCACCCTCCCTAGCGGGAGGAGCCACGAGCAGTACTTC. It codes for CASSTLPSGRSHEQYF.

The chain has TRBV6-6 and TRBJ2-7, with D possibly matching TRBD2 (6 bases). V gave up 0 bases and J gave up 5 bases, with 14 bases separating them. The CDR3 is 15 amino acids. Germline assignment: CDR1 MNHNY and CDR2 SVGAGI (reference sequence). CDR3 sequence (DNA): TGTGCCAGCAGTTACTCGCAGGGACTCGGGGACGAGCAGTACTTC. The encoded protein is CASSYSQGLGDEQYF.

The chain couples TRBV30 to TRBJ2-1; 9 bases line up with TRBD2. CDR1 and CDR2 (germline): GTSNPN, SVGIG (reference sequence). Trimming took 3 bases from V and 4 from J; bases not matched to a gene: 4. This CDR3 has 14 residues. CDR3 DNA: TGTGCCTGGAGCGATAGCGGGAGATACAATGAGCAGTTCTTC. It codes for CAWSDSGRYNEQFF.

V usage is TRBV5-3 and J usage is TRBJ1-5; a possible D gene is TRBD1 (5 bases). TRBV5-3 falls under the ORF class, with uncertain function. V lost 0 bases to trimming and J lost 5 bases, with 9 bases between them. This CDR3 region has 14 residues. The CDR3 nucleotides are TGTGCCAGAAGCTTGGCGCCGACAGATCAGCCCCAGCATTTT. It is translated as CARSLAPTDQPQHF.

The gene calls are TRBV5-6 and TRBJ2-3, with 9 nucleotides matching TRBD1. The CDR3 runs 15 residues. V lost 4 bases to trimming and J lost 3 bases; unmatched junction nucleotides: 6. CDR1 and CDR2 from the germline V gene are SGHDT and YYEEEE. CDR3 nucleotides: TGTGCCAGCAGCCCCGACAGGGGGTGGACAGATACGCAGTATTTT. Translating it yields CASSPDRGWTDTQYF.